This T cell receptor (beta chain) comes out of a study of technical replicates of blood from several donors. Using immunoSEQ multiplex PCR, the repertoire was profiled, and TCRdb retains in-frame clones only, with some absent. The sample records 100,000 or so clones, over 95% being singletons. CDR3 size: 12 residues. The V and J ends lost 6 bases and 3 bases respectively, with 9 bases between them. Germline V gives CDR1 MNHNS, CDR2 SASEGT. Sequencing was done on a sample of T cells isolated from PBMCs. This clonotype was sampled from a human donor in good health. The chain carries TRBV6-1 and TRBJ2-7, with a weak D call TRBD2 (6 bases). The chain's CDR3 is CASSPGVYEQYF. In DNA, the CDR3 is TGTGCCAGCAGCCCGGGGGTCTACGAGCAGTACTTC.